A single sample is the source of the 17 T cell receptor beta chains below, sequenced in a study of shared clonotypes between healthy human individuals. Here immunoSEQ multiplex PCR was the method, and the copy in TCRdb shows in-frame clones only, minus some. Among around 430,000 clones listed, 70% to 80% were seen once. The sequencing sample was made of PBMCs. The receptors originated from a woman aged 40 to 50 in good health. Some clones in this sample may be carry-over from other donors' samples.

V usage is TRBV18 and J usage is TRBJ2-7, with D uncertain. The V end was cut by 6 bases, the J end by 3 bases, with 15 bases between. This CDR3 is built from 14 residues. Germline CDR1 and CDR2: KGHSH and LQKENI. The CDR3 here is CASSSLSKGYEQYF. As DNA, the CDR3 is TGTGCCAGCTCTTCTCTAAGCAAGGGCTACGAGCAGTACTTC.

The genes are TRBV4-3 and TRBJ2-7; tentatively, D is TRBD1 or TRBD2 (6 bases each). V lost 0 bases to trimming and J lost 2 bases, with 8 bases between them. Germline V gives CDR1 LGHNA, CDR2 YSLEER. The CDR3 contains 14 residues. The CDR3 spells CASSQDGGPYEQYF. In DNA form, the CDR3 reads TGCGCCAGCAGCCAAGACGGGGGCCCCTACGAGCAGTACTTC.

Here the CDR3 DNA reads TGCGCCAGCAGCCGACTAGCGGGAGATTCAGATACGCAGTATTTT. Translated, it gives CASSRLAGDSDTQYF. V usage is TRBV10-1 and J usage is TRBJ2-3; 12 bases are shared with TRBD2. V lost 6 bases, J lost 4 bases, and 5 bases stayed unmatched. The CDR3 consists of 15 residues. Looked up from germline, CDR1 is WNHNN and CDR2 is SYGVQD (reference sequence).

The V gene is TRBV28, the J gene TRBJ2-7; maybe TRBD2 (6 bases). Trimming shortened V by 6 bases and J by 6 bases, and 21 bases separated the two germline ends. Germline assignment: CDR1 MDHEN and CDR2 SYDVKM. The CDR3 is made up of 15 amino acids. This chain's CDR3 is CASRLKGSGSREQYF. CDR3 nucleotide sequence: TGTGCCAGCAGACTAAAAGGGAGCGGGTCTCGCGAGCAGTACTTC.

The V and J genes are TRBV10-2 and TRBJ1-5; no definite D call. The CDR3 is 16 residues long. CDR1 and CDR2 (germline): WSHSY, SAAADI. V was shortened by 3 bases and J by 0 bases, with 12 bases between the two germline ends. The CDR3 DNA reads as TGCGCCAGCAGTGAAGGTTCTGGGATTAGCAATCAGCCCCAGCATTTT. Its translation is CASSEGSGISNQPQHF.

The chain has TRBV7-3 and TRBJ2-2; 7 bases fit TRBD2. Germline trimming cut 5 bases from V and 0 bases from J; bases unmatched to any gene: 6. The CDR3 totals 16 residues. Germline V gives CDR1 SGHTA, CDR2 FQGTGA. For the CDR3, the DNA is TGTGCCAGCAGCACCGCCGGGACTACGAACACCGGGGAGCTGTTTTTT. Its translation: CASSTAGTTNTGELFF.

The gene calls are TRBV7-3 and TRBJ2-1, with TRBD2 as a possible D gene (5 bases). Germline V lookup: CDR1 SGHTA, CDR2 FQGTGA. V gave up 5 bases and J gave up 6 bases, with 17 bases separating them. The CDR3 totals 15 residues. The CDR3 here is CASSIPGFPPNEQFF. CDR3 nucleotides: TGTGCCAGCAGCATCCCGGGATTCCCCCCCAATGAGCAGTTCTTC.

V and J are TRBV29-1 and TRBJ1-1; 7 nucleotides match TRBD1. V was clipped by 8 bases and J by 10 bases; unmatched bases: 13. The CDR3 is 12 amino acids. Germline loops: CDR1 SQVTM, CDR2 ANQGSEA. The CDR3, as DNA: TGCAGCTTTAACAGGGGAGCCTCGGGAGCTTTCTTT. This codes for CSFNRGASGAFF.

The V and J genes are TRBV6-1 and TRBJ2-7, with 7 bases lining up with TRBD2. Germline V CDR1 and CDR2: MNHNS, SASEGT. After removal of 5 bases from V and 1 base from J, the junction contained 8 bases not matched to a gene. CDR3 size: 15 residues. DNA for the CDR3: TGTGCCAGCAGTCTAGCGGAGGGTCCGTCCTACGAGCAGTACTTC. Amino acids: CASSLAEGPSYEQYF.

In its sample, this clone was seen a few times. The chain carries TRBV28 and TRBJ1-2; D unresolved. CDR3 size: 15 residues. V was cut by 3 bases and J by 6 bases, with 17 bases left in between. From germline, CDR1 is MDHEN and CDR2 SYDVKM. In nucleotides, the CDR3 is TGTGCCAGCAGTTTCCCCCATGAGGGCTCTCATGGCTACACCTTC. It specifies CASSFPHEGSHGYTF.

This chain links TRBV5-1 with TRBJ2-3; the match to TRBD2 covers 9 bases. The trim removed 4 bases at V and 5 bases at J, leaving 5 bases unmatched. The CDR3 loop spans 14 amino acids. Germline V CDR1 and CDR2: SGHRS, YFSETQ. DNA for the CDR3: TGCGCCAGCAGCCAGGGACTAGCCGTAGATACGCAGTATTTT. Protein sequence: CASSQGLAVDTQYF.

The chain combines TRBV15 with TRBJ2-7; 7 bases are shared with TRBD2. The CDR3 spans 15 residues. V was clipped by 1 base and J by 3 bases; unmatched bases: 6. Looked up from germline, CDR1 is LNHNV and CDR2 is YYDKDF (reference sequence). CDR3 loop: CATSRGPSGGYEQYF. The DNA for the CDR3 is TGTGCCACCAGCAGAGGACCTAGCGGAGGCTACGAGCAGTACTTC.

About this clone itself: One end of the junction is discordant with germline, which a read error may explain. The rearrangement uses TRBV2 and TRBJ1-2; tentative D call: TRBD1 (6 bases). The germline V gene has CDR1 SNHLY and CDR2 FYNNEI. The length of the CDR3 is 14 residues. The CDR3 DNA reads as TGTGCCAGCATCTGGGACACCGTAGGGGGGGGCTACGCCTTC. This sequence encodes CASIWDTVGGGYAF.

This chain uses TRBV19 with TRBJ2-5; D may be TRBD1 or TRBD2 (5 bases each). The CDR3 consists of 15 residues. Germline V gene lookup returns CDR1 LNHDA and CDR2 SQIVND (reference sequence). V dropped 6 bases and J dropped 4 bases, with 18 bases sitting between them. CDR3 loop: CASSPGPTGAETQYF. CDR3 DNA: TGTGCCAGTAGCCCGGGACCGACCGGCGCAGAGACCCAGTACTTC.

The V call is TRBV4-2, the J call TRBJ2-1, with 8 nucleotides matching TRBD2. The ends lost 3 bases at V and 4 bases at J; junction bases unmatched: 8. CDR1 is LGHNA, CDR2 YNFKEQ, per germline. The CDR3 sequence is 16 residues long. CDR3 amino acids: CASSQARTSSYNEQFF. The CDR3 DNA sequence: TGTGCCAGCAGCCAGGCCCGGACTAGCTCTTACAATGAGCAGTTCTTC.

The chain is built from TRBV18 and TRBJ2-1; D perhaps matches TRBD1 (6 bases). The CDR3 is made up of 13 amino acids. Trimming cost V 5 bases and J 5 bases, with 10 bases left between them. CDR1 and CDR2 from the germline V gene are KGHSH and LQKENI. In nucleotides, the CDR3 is TGTGCCAGCTCAAGGACAGTGGACAATGAGCAGTTCTTC. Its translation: CASSRTVDNEQFF.

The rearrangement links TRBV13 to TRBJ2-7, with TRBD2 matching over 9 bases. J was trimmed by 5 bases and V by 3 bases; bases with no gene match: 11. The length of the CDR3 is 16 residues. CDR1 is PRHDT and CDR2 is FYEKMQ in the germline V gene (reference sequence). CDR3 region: CASSFSPGTSFDEQYF. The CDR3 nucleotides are TGTGCCAGCAGCTTTTCCCCCGGGACTAGCTTCGACGAGCAGTACTTC.